This TCR beta chain was documented in a study of CD4 T cells in relation to SARS-CoV-2 and coronaviruses. Notes on the study in general: Crossreactive clones expanded significantly less to SARS-CoV-2 than monoreactive clones.

The CDR3 has 15 residues. V was pared by 6 bases and J by 5 bases, with 7 bases of the junction left unmatched. The germline gives CDR1 SGHAT, CDR2 FQNNGV. On this clone: Its antigen is not identified.

Before the COVID-19 pandemic, during about 2010-2018, CD4+ T cells were taken from unexposed donors. After more than eight days of culture, CD4+ T cells were isolated. As cell numbers allowed, unexposed-donor CD4+ T cells faced SARS-CoV-2 S/N and four cold-coronavirus spikes. Some clones are missing from TCRdb's copy, which holds only in-frame ones; the method was immunoSEQ multiplex PCR. Seen here are around 9,700 clones, 65% to 75% observed once, and the top ten hold about 20%. The V call is TRBV11-2, the J call TRBJ1-6, with TRBD1 matching over 7 bases. The clonotype was recovered from a human donor in good health. The sample taken for sequencing was CD4+ T cells from PBMCs, cultured in vitro. DNA of the CDR3: TGTGCCAGCAGTTTTACAGGGGCTGATAATTCACCCCTCCACTTT. Translation: CASSFTGADNSPLHF.